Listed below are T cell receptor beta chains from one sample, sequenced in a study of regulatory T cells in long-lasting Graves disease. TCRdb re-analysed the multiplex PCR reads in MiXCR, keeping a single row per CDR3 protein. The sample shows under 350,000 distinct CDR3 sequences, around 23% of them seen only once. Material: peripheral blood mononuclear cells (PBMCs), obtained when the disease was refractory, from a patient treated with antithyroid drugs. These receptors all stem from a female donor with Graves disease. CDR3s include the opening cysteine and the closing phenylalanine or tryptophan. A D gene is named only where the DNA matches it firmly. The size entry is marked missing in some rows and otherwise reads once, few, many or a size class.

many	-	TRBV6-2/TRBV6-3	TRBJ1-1	TGTGCCAGCAGTGCCCTGGGGGGCACTGAAGCTTTCTTT	CASSALGGTEAFF
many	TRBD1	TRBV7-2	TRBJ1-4	TGTGCCAGCAGAAGACAGGGGGACTCGGAAAAACTGTTTTTT	CASRRQGDSEKLFF
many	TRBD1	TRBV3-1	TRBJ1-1	TGTGCCAGCAGCCAAGAGCAAGGGGGCCCGAACACTGAAGCTTTCTTT	CASSQEQGGPNTEAFF
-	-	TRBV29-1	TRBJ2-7	TGTAGCGTTGAGGGACTGGACGAGCAGTACTTC	CSVEGLDEQYF
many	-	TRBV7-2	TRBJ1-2	TGCGCCAGCAGCCAAGACCAACCAGGCACTTCTAACTATGGCTACACCTTC	CASSQDQPGTSNYGYTF
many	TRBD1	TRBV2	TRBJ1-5	TGTGCCAGCAGGGACAGGTATAGCAATCAGCCCCAGCATTTT	CASRDRYSNQPQHF
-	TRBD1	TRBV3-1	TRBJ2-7	TGTGCCAGCAGCCAAGTATCGACAGGGGGGGCAAACGAGCAGTACTTC	CASSQVSTGGANEQYF
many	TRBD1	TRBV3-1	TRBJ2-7	TGTGCCAGCAGCCAATCCGGGACAGGGGCGGAAGAGCAGTACTTC	CASSQSGTGAEEQYF
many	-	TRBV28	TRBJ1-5	TGTGCCAGCAGCCCCGGGACCCAAAGGGATCAGCCCCAGCATTTT	CASSPGTQRDQPQHF
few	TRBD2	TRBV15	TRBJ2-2	TGTGCCACCAGCGGCACCGGGACTAGCGGGGGGAACACCGGGGAGCTGTTTTTT	CATSGTGTSGGNTGELFF
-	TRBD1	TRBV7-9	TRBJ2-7	TGTGCCAGCTCTCGCGACAGGGTCTCGAACTACGAGCAGTACTTC	CASSRDRVSNYEQYF
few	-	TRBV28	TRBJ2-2	TGTGCCAGCAGTCGGGGTGTCGGGGAGCTGTTTTTT	CASSRGVGELFF
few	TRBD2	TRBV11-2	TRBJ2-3	TGTGCCAGCAGCTCCCTAGCGGGAGCGGGCACAGATACGCAGTATTTT	CASSSLAGAGTDTQYF
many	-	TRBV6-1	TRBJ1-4	TGTGCCAGCAGCGTGACGGGCATGTCCTATGAAAAACTGTTTTTT	CASSVTGMSYEKLFF
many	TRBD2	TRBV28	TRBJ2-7	TGTGCCAGCAGTTTAGGGACTAGCGGAAGAACCTACGAGCAGTACTTC	CASSLGTSGRTYEQYF
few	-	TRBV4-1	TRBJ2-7	TGCGCCAGCAGCCGAAGCAGGGGGGCTTCTTGGGAGCAGTACTTC	CASSRSRGASWEQYF
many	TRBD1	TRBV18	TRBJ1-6	TGTGCCAGCTCAAGACAGGGTGGAGAGGATTCACCCCTCCACTTT	CASSRQGGEDSPLHF
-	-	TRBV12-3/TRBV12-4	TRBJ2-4	TGTGCCAGCAGGCCGAGCTCTAGCGCAAACATTCAGTACTTC	CASRPSSSANIQYF
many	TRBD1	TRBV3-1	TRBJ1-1	TGTGCCAGCAGCAGTCTCGGGACAGGGAGCACTGAAGCTTTCTTT	CASSSLGTGSTEAFF
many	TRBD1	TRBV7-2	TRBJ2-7	TGTGCCAGCAGCTCTTACACAGGGGGCGGCGAGCAGTACTTC	CASSSYTGGGEQYF
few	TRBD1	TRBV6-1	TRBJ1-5	TGTGCCAGCAAGGACAGGGTCAATCAGCCCCAGCATTTT	CASKDRVNQPQHF
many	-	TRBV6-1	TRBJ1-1	TGTGCCAGCAGTGAAGTGGGCCCCACTGAAGCTTTCTTT	CASSEVGPTEAFF
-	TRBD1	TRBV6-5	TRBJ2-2	TGTGCCAGCAGTTACTCTGGGACAGGACCGAACACCGGGGAGCTGTTTTTT	CASSYSGTGPNTGELFF
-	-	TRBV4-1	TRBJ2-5	TGCGCCAGCAGCCTTTTCCGAGGCAGTCAAGAGACCCAGTACTTC	CASSLFRGSQETQYF
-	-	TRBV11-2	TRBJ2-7	TGTGCCAGCAGCCTGACTGAAGGGTATACTTACGAGCAGTACTTC	CASSLTEGYTYEQYF
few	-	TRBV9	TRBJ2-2	TGTGCCAGCAGCGTAGCAGGGGACACCGGGGAGCTGTTTTTT	CASSVAGDTGELFF
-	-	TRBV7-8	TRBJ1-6	TGTGCCAGCAGTCCCCTTCATTCGCGTGGGCATTCACCCCTCCACTTT	CASSPLHSRGHSPLHF
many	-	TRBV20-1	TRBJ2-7	TGCAGTGCCGATGGTAGGAGCTACGAGCAGTACTTC	CSADGRSYEQYF
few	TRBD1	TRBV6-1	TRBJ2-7	TGTGCCAGCAGTGATTTGCCTGGACAGGGAACCTACGAGCAGTACTTC	CASSDLPGQGTYEQYF
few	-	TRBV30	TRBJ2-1	TGTGCCTGGAGTGTAAGGCGGTACAATGAGCAGTTCTTC	CAWSVRRYNEQFF
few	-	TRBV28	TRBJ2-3	TGTGCCAGCACTATGACTGAGACTGGCACAGATACGCAGTATTTT	CASTMTETGTDTQYF
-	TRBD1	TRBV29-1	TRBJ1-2	TGCAGCGTTGAAGACGGGACCGGGACAGGGGGATATGGCTACACCTTC	CSVEDGTGTGGYGYTF
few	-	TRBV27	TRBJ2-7	TGTGCCAGCAGTATCGACGAGGGCGACGAGCAGTACTTC	CASSIDEGDEQYF
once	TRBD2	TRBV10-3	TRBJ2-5	TGTGCCATCAGTGAAGGGCTAGCGGGAGGAGCGGAGACCCAGTACTTC	CAISEGLAGGAETQYF
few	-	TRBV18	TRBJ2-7	TGTGCCAGCTCACCCGACCCCTACGAGCAGTACTTC	CASSPDPYEQYF
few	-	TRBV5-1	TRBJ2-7	TGCGCCAGCAGCTTGTGGCAAGGCGAGCAGTACTTC	CASSLWQGEQYF
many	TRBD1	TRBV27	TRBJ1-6	TGTGCCAGCAAGGGACAGGGGGAGTATTCACCCCTCCACTTT	CASKGQGEYSPLHF
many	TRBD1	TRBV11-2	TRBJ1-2	TGTGCCAGCAGCTCGTACCGGGACAGCGCCTTGAGGGGCTACACCTTC	CASSSYRDSALRGYTF
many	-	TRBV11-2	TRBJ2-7	TGTGCCAGCAGCCAGCGTCTTCAGGGGTACACCTACGAGCAGTACTTC	CASSQRLQGYTYEQYF